This entry describes one TCR beta chain. This entry comes from a study of cytomegalovirus exposure and HLA in healthy donors. From germline, CDR1 is SQVTM and CDR2 ANQGSEA. J lost 5 bases, V lost 4 bases, and 4 bases had no gene match. This CDR3 region has 12 residues. Assay: immunoSEQ multiplex PCR; the TCRdb copy retains only in-frame clones and omits some. The sample has roughly 120,000 clones; about 94% are singletons. This TCR came from a woman aged 18-30 years in good health and CMV-seronegative. The material sequenced was PBMCs. The chain couples TRBV29-1 to TRBJ2-7; 8 bases fit TRBD1. In nucleotides, the CDR3 is TGCAGCGTTGTGACAGGGGCTGACGAGCAGTACTTC. Its translation: CSVVTGADEQYF.